This T cell receptor (beta chain) was obtained from a study of T-cell reconstitution after alpha-beta-depleted transplantation in children. Study results and caveats: One year post-transplant, T-cell counts and diversity were largely derived from T cells produced anew. Roughly two months post-transplant, alpha-beta T cells reportedly originated from several hundred graft clones that had expanded. After transplant, high TCRbeta diversity at day 60 in some patients arose from surviving recipient T cells and thymic progenitors.

By its share, this clonotype is medium-sized. Its antigen is as yet unknown. Preparation of the TCRbeta library involved a method that used unique molecular identifiers. TCRdb analysed the PCR reads with MiXCR anew, one entry per CDR3 protein. The data show fewer than 7,000 distinct CDR3 sequences, approximately 15% seen once. V shed 3 bases, J shed 4 bases, and the junction held 9 bases outside the gene matches. The CDR3 consists of 15 residues. Germline-derived CDR1 and CDR2 are DFQATT and SNEGSKA (reference sequence). This TCR was recovered from a boy aged 5 to 17 with acute lymphoblastic leukemia, due to receive a stem cell transplant. Sequenced material: PBMCs, taken before TCRalphabeta/CD19-depleted stem cell transplant. This chain uses TRBV20-1 with TRBJ1-5; 7 bases agree with TRBD1. The CDR3 spells CSARAQGRRNQPQHF. The CDR3 nucleotides are TGCAGTGCTAGGGCACAGGGGAGGCGGAATCAGCCCCAGCATTTT.